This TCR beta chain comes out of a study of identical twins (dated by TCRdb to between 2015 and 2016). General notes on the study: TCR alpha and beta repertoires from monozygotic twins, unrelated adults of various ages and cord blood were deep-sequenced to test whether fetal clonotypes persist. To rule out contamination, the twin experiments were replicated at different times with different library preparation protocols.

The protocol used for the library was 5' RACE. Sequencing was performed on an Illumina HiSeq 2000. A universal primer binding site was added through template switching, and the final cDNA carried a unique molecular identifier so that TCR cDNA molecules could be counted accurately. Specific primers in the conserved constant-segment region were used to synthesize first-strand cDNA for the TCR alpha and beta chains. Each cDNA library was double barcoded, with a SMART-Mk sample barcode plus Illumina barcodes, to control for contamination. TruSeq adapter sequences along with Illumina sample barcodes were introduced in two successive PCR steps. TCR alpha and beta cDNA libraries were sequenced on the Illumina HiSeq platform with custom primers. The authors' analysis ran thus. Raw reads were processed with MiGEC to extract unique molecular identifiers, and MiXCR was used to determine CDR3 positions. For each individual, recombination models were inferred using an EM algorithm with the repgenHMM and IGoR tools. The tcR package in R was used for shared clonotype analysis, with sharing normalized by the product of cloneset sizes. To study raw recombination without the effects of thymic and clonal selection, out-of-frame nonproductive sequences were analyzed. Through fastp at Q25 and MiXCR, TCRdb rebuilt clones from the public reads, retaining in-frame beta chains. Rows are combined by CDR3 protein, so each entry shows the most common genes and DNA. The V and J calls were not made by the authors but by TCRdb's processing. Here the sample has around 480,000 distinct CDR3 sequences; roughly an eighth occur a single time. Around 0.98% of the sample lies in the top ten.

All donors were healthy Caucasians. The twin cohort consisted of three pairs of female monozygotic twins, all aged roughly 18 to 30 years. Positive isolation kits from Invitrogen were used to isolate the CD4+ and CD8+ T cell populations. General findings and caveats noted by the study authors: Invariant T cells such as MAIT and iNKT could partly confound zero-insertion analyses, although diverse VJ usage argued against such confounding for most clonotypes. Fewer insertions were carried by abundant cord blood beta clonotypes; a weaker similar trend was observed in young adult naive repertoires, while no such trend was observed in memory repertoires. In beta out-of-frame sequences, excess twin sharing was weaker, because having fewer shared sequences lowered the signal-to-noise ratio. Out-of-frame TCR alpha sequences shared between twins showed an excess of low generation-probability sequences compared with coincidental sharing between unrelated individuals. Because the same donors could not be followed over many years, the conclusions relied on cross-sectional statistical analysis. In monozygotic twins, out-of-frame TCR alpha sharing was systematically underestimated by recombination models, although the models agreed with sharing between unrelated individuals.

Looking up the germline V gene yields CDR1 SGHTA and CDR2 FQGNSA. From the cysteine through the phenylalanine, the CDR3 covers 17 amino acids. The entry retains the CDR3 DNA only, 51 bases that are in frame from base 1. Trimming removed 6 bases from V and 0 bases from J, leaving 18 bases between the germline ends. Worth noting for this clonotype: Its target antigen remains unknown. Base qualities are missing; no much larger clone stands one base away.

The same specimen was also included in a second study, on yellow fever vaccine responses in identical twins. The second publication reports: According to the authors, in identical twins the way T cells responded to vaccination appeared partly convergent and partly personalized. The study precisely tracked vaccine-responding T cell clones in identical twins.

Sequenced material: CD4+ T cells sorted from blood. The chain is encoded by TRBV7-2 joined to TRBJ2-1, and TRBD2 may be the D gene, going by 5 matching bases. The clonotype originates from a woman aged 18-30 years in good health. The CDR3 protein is CASSFLARVSSYNEQFF. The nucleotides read TGTGCCAGCAGTTTTCTCGCGCGGGTGAGCTCCTACAATGAGCAGTTCTTC.